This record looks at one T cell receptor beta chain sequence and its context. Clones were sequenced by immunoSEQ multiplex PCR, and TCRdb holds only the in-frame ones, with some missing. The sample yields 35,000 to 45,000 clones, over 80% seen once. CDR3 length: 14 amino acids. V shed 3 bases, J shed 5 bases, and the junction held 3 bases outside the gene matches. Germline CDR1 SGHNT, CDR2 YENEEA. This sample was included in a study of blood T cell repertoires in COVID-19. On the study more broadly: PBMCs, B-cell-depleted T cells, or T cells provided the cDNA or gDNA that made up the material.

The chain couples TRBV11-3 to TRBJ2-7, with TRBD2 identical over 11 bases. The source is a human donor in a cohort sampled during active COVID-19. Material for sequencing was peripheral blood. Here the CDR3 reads CASSFSGRADEQYF. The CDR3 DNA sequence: TGTGCCAGCAGCTTTAGCGGGAGGGCCGACGAGCAGTACTTC.